A selection of T cell receptor beta chains follows, all from one sample in a study of metastatic and nonmetastatic thyroid tumors. Using MiXCR, TCRdb reanalyzed the PCR reads. The sample comprises about 16,000 clones, less than 25% of which are singletons, and about 13% rests with the top ten. The sequenced material came from tumor tissue. The receptor source for this set is a male donor with papillary thyroid cancer or a benign thyroid nodule (not recorded which). Some clones in this sample may be carry-over from other donors' samples. CDR3s include the opening cysteine and the closing phenylalanine or tryptophan. The D gene is left open where the match is weak.

v_call d_call cdr3_aa
TRBV20-1 TRBD1 CSARGQGGNYGYTF
TRBV6-1 TRBD1 CASMMDRVDGYTF
TRBV20-1 NA CSARDRGGHRPDKNNEQFF
TRBV6-2/TRBV6-3 NA CASSYLVPFTDTQYF
TRBV20-1 NA CSARTYSYEQYF
TRBV6-1 NA CASGRGPTINQPQHF
TRBV2 NA CASRQLATTYGYTF
TRBV4-1 NA CASTRLEGRTGELFF
TRBV5-1 TRBD1 CASSLRDRGVFETQYF
TRBV9 NA CASSVGKVRSYGYTF
TRBV3-1 TRBD2 CASSLRTSGASYEQYF
TRBV6-1 TRBD2 CASSEARGEGSDIQYF
TRBV6-2/TRBV6-3 NA CASSSPPVGEQYF
TRBV5-1 TRBD1 CASSPRTGEGNGYTF
TRBV20-1 TRBD1 CSARGGGLNTEAFF
TRBV28 NA CASSMSDTQYF
TRBV29-1 NA CSVTSDGAVFSTDTQYF
TRBV20-1 NA CSAPAQGYDEQFF
TRBV2 NA CASSYTVSSYNEQFF
TRBV6-1 TRBD2 CASSLTSGRLFF
TRBV20-1 NA CSASHEQYF
TRBV12-3/TRBV12-4 NA CASSFGGGQETQYF
TRBV6-1 NA CASSSHTGWIYEQYF
TRBV20-1 NA CSFQGRNTQYF
TRBV6-1 TRBD1 CASRWTGHYGYTF
TRBV3-1 TRBD1 CASSLTGVSGNTIYF
TRBV28 NA CASNRGPDYEQYF
TRBV15 NA CATSRDGRSTNSNQPQHF
TRBV20-1 NA CSARADAAPLGEKLFF
TRBV5-1 NA CASSLGTGFGVYEQYF
TRBV16 TRBD1 CASSQEDRGRNYGYTF
TRBV18 NA CASSPTGTINTGELFF